Below, one T cell receptor (beta chain) is given with its context. Its cognate antigen is unknown. CDR1 and CDR2 from the germline V gene are SGHTA and FQGNSA. V was clipped by 0 bases and J by 7 bases; unmatched bases: 5. This CDR3 comprises 15 residues. The data originate from a study of OX40 agonist ivuxolimab in advanced cancers. Whole-study results and caveats: Among the nonresponders, some also had low normalized T-cell clonal expansion.

Produced via immunoSEQ multiplex PCR; TCRdb's table is partial and in-frame only. The sample gives around 53,000 clones, roughly three quarters of which show up once; around 2.4% is in the top ten. Source: CD4+ or CD8+ T cells sorted from blood, taken in a trial of the OX40 agonist ivuxolimab. The gene calls are TRBV7-2 and TRBJ2-1, with 8 bases identical to TRBD2. This clonotype was sampled from an adult with an advanced solid tumor such as melanoma, head and neck, liver or kidney cancer. CDR3 sequence (DNA): TGTGCCAGCAGCTTAGCCGGACTAGCTCGGAATGAGCAGTTCTTC. This translates into CASSLAGLARNEQFF.